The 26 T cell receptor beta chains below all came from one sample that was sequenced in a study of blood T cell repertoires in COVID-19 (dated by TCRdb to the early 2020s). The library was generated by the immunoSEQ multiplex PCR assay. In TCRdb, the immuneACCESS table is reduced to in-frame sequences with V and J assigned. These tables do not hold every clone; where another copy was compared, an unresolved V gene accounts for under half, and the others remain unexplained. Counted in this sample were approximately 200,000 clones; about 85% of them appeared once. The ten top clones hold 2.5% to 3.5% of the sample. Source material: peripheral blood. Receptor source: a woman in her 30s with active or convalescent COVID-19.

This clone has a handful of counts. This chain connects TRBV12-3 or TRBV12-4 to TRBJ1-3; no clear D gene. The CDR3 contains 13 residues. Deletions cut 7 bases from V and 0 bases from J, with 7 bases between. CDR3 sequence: CASKHDSGNTIYF. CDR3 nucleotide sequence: TGTGCCAGCAAACATGACTCTGGAAACACCATATATTTT.

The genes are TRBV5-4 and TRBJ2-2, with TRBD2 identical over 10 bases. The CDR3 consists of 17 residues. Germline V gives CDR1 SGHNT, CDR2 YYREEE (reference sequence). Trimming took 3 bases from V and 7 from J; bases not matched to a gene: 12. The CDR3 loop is CASSSRGLAGAHGELFF. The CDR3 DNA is TGTGCCAGCAGCTCTAGGGGCCTAGCGGGAGCCCACGGGGAGCTGTTTTTT.

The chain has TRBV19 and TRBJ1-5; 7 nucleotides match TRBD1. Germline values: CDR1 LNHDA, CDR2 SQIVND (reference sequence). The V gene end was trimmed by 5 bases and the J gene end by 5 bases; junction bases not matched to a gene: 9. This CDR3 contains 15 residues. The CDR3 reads CASSLTGTVYQPQHF. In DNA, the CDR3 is TGTGCCAGTAGTTTAACCGGGACAGTTTATCAGCCCCAGCATTTT.

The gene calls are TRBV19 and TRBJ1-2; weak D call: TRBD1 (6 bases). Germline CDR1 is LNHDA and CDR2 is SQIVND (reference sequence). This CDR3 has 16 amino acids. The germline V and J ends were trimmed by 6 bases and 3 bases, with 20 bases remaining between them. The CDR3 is CASSAQGKGQYYGYTF. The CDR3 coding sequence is TGTGCCAGTAGCGCACAGGGAAAAGGACAGTACTATGGCTACACCTTC. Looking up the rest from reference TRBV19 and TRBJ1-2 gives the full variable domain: DGGITQSPKYLFRKEGQNVTLSCEQNLNHDAMYWYRQDPGQGLRLIYYSQIVNDFQKGDIAEGYSVSREKKESFPLTVTSAQKNPTAFYLCASSAQGKGQYYGYTFGSGTRLTVV.

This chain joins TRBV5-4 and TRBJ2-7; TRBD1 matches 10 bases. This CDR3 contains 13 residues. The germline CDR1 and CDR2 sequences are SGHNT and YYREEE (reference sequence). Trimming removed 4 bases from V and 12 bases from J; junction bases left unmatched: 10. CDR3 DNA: TGTGCCAGCAGCCCGGGGGACAGGGGATCCCGGTACTTC. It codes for CASSPGDRGSRYF. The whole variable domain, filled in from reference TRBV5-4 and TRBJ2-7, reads ETGVTQSPTHLIKTRGQQVTLRCSSQSGHNTVSWYQQALGQGPQFIFQYYREEENGRGNFPPRFSGLQFPNYSSELNVNALELDDSALYLCASSPGDRGSRYFGPGTRLTVT.

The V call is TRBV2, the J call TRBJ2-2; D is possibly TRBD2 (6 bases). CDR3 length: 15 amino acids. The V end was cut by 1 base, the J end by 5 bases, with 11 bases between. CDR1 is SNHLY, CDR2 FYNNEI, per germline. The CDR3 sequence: CASSEVEGRTGELFF. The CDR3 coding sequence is TGTGCCAGCAGTGAAGTGGAAGGGAGGACCGGGGAGCTGTTTTTT. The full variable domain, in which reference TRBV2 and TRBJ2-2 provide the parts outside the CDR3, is EPEVTQTPSHQVTQMGQEVILRCVPISNHLYFYWYRQILGQKVEFLVSFYNNEISEKSEIFDDQFSVERPDGSNFTLKIRSTKLEDSAMYFCASSEVEGRTGELFFGEGSRLTVL.

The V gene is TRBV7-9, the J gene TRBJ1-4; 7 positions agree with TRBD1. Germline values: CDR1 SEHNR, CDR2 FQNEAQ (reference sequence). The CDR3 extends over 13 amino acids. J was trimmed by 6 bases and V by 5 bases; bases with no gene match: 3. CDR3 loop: CASSRGTDEKLFF. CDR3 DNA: TGTGCCAGCAGCCGAGGGACAGATGAAAAACTGTTTTTT.

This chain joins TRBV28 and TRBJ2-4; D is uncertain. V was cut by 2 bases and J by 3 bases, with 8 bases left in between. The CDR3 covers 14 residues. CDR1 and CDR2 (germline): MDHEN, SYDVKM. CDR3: CASSLGQIKNIQYF. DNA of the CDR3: TGTGCCAGCAGTTTAGGGCAGATCAAAAACATTCAGTACTTC.

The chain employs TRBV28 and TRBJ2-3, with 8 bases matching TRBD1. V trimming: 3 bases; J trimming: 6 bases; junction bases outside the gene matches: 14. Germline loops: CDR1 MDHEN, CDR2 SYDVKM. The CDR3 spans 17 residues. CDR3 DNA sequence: TGTGCCAGCAGTTTTCCCTCTCTCAGGGGGCCCCCGGATACGCAGTATTTT. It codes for CASSFPSLRGPPDTQYF.

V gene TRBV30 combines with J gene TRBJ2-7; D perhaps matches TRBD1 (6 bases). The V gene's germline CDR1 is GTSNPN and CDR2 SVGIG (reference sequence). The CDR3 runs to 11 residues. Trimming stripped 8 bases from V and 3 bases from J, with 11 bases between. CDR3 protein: CAGGGHYEQYF. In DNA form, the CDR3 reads TGTGCCGGTGGGGGCCACTACGAGCAGTACTTC.

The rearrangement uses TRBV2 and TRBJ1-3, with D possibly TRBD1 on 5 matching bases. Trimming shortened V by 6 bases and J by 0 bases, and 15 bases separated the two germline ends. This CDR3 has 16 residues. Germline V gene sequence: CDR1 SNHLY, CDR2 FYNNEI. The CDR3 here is CASSPEGVDSGNTIYF. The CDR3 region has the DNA TGTGCCAGCAGCCCTGAAGGGGTCGACTCTGGAAACACCATATATTTT.

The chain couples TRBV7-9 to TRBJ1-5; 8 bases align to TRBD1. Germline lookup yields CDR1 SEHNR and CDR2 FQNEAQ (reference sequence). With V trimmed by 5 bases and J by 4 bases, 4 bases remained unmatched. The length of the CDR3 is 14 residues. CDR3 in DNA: TGTGCCAGCAGCCCTCGACAGGGGAATCAGCCCCAGCATTTT. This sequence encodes CASSPRQGNQPQHF.

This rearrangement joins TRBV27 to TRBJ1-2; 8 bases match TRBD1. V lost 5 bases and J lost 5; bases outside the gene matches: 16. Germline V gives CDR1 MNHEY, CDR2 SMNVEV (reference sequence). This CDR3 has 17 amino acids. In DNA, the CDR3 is TGTGCCAGCAGTCCCCACCGGGACAGGACTACAGGGTATGGCTACACCTTC. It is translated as CASSPHRDRTTGYGYTF.

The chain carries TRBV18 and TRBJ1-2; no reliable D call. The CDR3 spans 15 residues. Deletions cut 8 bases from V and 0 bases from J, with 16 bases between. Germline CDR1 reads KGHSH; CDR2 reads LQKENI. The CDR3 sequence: CASLIDLGANYGYTF. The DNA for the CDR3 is TGTGCCAGCCTTATAGATCTTGGAGCTAACTATGGCTACACCTTC.

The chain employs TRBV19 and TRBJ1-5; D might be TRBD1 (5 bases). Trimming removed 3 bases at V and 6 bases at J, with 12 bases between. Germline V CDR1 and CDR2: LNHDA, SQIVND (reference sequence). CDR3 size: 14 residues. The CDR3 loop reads CASSIRRGSQPQHF. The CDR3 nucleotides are TGTGCCAGTAGTATCCGTCGGGGGAGTCAGCCCCAGCATTTT.

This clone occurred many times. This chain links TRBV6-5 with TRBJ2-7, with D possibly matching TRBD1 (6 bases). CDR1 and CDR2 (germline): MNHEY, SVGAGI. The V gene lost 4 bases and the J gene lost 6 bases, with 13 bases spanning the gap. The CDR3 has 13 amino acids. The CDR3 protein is CASSLGQPTEQYF. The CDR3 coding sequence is TGTGCCAGCAGTTTAGGACAGCCCACCGAGCAGTACTTC.

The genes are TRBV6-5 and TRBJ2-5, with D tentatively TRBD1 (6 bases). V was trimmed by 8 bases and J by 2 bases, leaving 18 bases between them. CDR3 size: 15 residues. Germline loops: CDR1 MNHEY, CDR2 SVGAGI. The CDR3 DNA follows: TGTGCCAGCTCGAAAGGACAGCCACCGCAAGAGACCCAGTACTTC. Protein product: CASSKGQPPQETQYF.

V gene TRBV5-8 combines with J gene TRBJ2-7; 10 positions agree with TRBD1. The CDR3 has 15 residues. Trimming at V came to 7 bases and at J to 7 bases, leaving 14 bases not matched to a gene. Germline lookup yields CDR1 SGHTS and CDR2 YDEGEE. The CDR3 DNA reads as TGTGCCAGCGGTAGTTATTGGACAGGGGGTGGTGAGCAGTACTTC. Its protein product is CASGSYWTGGGEQYF.

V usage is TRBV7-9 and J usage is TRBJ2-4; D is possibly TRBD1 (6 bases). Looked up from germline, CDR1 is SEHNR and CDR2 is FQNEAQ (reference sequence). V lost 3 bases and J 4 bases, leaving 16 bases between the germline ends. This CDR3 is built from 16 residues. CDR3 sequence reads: CASSFSFGQGKNIQYF. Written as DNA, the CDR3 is TGTGCCAGCAGCTTTTCGTTCGGCCAGGGGAAAAACATTCAGTACTTC.

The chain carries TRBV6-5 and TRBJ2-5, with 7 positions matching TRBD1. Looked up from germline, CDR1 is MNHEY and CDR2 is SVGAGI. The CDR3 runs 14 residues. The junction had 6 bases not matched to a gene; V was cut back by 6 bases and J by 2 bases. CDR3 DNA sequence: TGTGCCAGCAGGTACGGGACAGTTCAAGAGACCCAGTACTTC. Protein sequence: CASRYGTVQETQYF.

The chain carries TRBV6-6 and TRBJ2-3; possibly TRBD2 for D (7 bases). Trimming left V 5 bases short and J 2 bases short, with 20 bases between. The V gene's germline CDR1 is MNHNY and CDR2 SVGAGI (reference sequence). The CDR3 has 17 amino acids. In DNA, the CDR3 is TGTGCCAGCAGTCCTTTCTTCCGGGGGGCTTCCACAGATACGCAGTATTTT. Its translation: CASSPFFRGASTDTQYF.

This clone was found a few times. Here the CDR3 reads CASMGTGYRVGYGYTF. DNA of the CDR3: TGTGCCAGCATGGGGACAGGTTACAGGGTGGGTTATGGCTACACCTTC. The J gene is TRBJ1-2, the V gene TRBV7-2, with 8 bases aligning to TRBD1. The CDR3 extends over 16 amino acids. Unmatched junction bases numbered 15, after V lost 7 bases and J lost 5 bases. Germline values: CDR1 SGHTA, CDR2 FQGNSA.

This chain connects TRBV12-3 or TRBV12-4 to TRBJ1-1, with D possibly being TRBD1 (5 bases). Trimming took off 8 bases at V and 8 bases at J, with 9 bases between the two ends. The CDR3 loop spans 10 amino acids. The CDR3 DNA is TGTGCCAGCGGAACAGGAGAAGCTTTCTTT. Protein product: CASGTGEAFF.

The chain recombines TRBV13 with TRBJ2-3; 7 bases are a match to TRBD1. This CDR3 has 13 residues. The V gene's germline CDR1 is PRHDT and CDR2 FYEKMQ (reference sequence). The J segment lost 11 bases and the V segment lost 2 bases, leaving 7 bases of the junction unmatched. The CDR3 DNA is TGTGCCAGCAGCTTAAGAGGGGGCTTGGGGCAGTATTTT. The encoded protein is CASSLRGGLGQYF.

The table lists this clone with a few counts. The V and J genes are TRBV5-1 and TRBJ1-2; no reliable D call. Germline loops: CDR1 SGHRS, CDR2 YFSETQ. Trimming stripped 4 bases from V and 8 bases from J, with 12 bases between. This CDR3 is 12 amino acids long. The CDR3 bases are TGCGCCAGCAGCCCGGAGACGAGGGGCTACACCTTC. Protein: CASSPETRGYTF.

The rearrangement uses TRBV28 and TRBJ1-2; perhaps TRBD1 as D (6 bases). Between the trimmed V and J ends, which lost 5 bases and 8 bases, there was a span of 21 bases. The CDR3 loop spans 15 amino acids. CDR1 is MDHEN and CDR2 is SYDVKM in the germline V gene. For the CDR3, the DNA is TGTGCCAGCAGTCCGGGACAAGGCCCCCTCCGCGGCTACACCTTC. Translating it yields CASSPGQGPLRGYTF.